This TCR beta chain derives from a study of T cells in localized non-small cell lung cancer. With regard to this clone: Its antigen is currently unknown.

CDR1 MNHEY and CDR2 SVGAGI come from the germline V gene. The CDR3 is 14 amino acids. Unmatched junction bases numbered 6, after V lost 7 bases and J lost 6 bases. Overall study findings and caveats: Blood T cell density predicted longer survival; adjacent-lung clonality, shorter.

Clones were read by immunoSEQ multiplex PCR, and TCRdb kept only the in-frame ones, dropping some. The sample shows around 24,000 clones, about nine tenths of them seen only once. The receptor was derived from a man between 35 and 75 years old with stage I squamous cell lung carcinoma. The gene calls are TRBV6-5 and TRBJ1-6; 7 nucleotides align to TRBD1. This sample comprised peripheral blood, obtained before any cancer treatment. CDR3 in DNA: TGTGCCAGCATGAAGGGGGCTGGTAATTCACCCCTCCACTTT. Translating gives CASMKGAGNSPLHF.